These 16 T cell receptor beta chains originate from one sample sequenced in a study of blood T cell repertoires in COVID-19. Clones were sequenced by immunoSEQ multiplex PCR, and TCRdb holds only the in-frame ones, with some missing. The table has a few hundred thousand clones, approximately 88% seen once. The specimen was PBMCs or T cells enriched from blood (not recorded which). The receptors come from a woman under 30 who had recovered from COVID-19.

The chain recombines TRBV12-3 or TRBV12-4 with TRBJ2-7, with TRBD1 as a possible D gene (6 bases). V lost 6 bases and J 4 bases, leaving 10 bases between the germline ends. CDR3 length: 12 amino acids. The DNA for the CDR3 is TGTGCCAGCAGAAAACAGGGTTACGAGCAGTACTTC. Translated, it gives CASRKQGYEQYF.

This chain links TRBV2 with TRBJ2-1; 7 bases fit TRBD2. The germline V gene has CDR1 SNHLY and CDR2 FYNNEI. The V and J ends lost 3 bases and 3 bases, in that order; junction bases with no gene match: 14. The CDR3 extends over 18 amino acids. The CDR3 DNA reads as TGTGCCAGCAGTGATATAGGCCCCCCGGGCGGGGGCTACAATGAGCAGTTCTTC. Its translation: CASSDIGPPGGGYNEQFF. The variable domain in full, completed from reference TRBV2 and TRBJ2-1, reads EPEVTQTPSHQVTQMGQEVILRCVPISNHLYFYWYRQILGQKVEFLVSFYNNEISEKSEIFDDQFSVERPDGSNFTLKIRSTKLEDSAMYFCASSDIGPPGGGYNEQFFGPGTRLTVL.

The rearrangement links TRBV9 to TRBJ2-3; D unclear. V was shortened by 0 bases and J by 6 bases, with 8 bases between the two germline ends. CDR3 size: 13 residues. Germline CDR1 SGDLS, CDR2 YYNGEE. In DNA, the CDR3 is TGTGCCAGCAGCGTAGATGTCGGGGATACGCAGTATTTT. This translates into CASSVDVGDTQYF.

The chain couples TRBV7-9 to TRBJ1-3; a possible D gene is TRBD1 (5 bases). This CDR3 region has 14 residues. Germline CDR1 is SEHNR and CDR2 is FQNEAQ (reference sequence). V was pared by 0 bases and J by 4 bases, with 7 bases between. CDR3 sequence (DNA): TGTGCCAGCAGCTTAGCAGGGGTCGGAAACACCATATATTTT. Translating it yields CASSLAGVGNTIYF.

The chain is built from TRBV29-1 and TRBJ2-1; weak D call: TRBD2 (5 bases). The CDR3 loop spans 11 amino acids. Germline V gene data show CDR1 as SQVTM and CDR2 as ANQGSEA. V was clipped by 6 bases and J by 9 bases, with 12 bases between them. The CDR3 sequence: CSVLTAGEQFF. CDR3 DNA: TGCAGCGTCCTGACGGCGGGTGAGCAGTTCTTC.

This clone was counted a single time. The gene calls are TRBV6-5 and TRBJ2-1, with TRBD2 identical over 14 bases. Trimming cost V 8 bases and J 8 bases; bases outside gene matches: 5. Germline values: CDR1 MNHEY, CDR2 SVGAGI. This CDR3 region has 14 residues. CDR3 amino acids: CASQGLAGVYEQFF. The CDR3 nucleotides read TGTGCCAGCCAGGGACTAGCGGGAGTTTATGAGCAGTTCTTC.

The chain joins TRBV19 to TRBJ1-1; D remains ambiguous. Germline V gene lookup returns CDR1 LNHDA and CDR2 SQIVND (reference sequence). This CDR3 is built from 12 residues. The V end lost 3 bases, the J end lost 5 bases, and 7 bases lay between the germline ends. CDR3 bases: TGTGCCAGTAGTATCCCGGGGACTGAAGCTTTCTTT. This codes for CASSIPGTEAFF.

The V and J genes are TRBV4-1 and TRBJ2-7, with D possibly being TRBD2 (6 bases). CDR1 MGHRA and CDR2 YSYEKL come from the germline V gene. The germline V and J ends were trimmed by 3 bases and 3 bases, with 12 bases remaining between them. This CDR3 spans 14 amino acids. This CDR3 reads CASSQDRGGYEQYF. DNA of the CDR3: TGCGCCAGCAGCCAGGACCGGGGAGGCTACGAGCAGTACTTC.

The genes are TRBV7-9 and TRBJ1-2; 8 nucleotides align to TRBD1. The germline gives CDR1 SEHNR, CDR2 FQNEAQ (reference sequence). Trimming removed 3 bases from V and 3 bases from J; junction bases left unmatched: 6. The CDR3 totals 15 residues. CDR3 sequence (DNA): TGTGCCAGCAGCTTGGACAGGGAAGTTTACTATGGCTACACCTTC. The encoded protein is CASSLDREVYYGYTF.

A word on this clone: Other DNA sequences in this sample translate to the same CDR3. The rearrangement joins TRBV11-2 to TRBJ1-1; D is possibly TRBD1 (6 bases). Deletions cut 5 bases from V and 0 bases from J, with 13 bases between. The CDR3 sequence is 15 residues long. Germline assignment: CDR1 SGHAT and CDR2 FQNNGV. DNA of the CDR3: TGTGCCAGCAGCCCCCCTGGACAGCTGAACACTGAAGCTTTCTTT. Its protein product is CASSPPGQLNTEAFF.

The chain joins TRBV4-2 to TRBJ2-1; 8 bases align to TRBD1. Germline V gene sequence: CDR1 LGHNA, CDR2 YNFKEQ. The CDR3 consists of 16 residues. Losses at the gene ends were 1 base for V and 3 bases for J; bases not matched to a gene: 5. This CDR3 reads CASSQGDRSHYNEQFF. CDR3 in DNA: TGTGCCAGCAGCCAAGGGGACAGGTCTCACTACAATGAGCAGTTCTTC.

V usage is TRBV5-4 and J usage is TRBJ1-1; D might be TRBD1 (5 bases). Trimming stripped 4 bases from V and 3 bases from J, with 13 bases between. Per the germline V gene, CDR1 is SGHNT and CDR2 is YYREEE (reference sequence). This CDR3 is 14 amino acids long. As DNA, the CDR3 is TGTGCCAGCAGCGCACCGGGGGGGGACACTGAAGCTTTCTTT. Translated, it gives CASSAPGGDTEAFF.

The V call is TRBV5-6, the J call TRBJ2-7; TRBD1 matches 7 bases. This CDR3 comprises 13 residues. V trimming: 0 bases; J trimming: 5 bases; junction bases outside the gene matches: 2. The germline V gene has CDR1 SGHDT and CDR2 YYEEEE. Written as DNA, the CDR3 is TGTGCCAGCAGCTTGGACAGGGGCGACGAGCAGTACTTC. Its protein is CASSLDRGDEQYF.

V is TRBV10-3 and J is TRBJ1-5; a possible D gene is TRBD1 (6 bases). In germline, CDR1 is ENHRY, CDR2 SYGVKD. The CDR3 is 13 amino acids. Trimming cost V 7 bases and J 0 bases, with 7 bases left between them. As DNA, the CDR3 is TGTGCCATCAAGGGGGATAGCAATCAGCCCCAGCATTTT. Translated: CAIKGDSNQPQHF.

This chain uses TRBV11-3 with TRBJ2-1; 10 bases are a match to TRBD1. Germline-derived CDR1 and CDR2 are SGHNT and YENEEA. This CDR3 is 15 amino acids long. Losses at the gene ends were 3 bases for V and 8 bases for J; bases not matched to a gene: 7. Written as DNA, the CDR3 is TGTGCCAGCAGCTTCTCCGGGACAGGGGTATATGAGCAGTTCTTC. Protein: CASSFSGTGVYEQFF.

This chain connects TRBV28 to TRBJ1-5; 7 bases agree with TRBD1. CDR3 length: 12 amino acids. Trimming took 10 bases from V and 6 from J; bases not matched to a gene: 6. CDR1 is MDHEN and CDR2 is SYDVKM in the germline V gene. CDR3: CAIRQGLQPQHF. In nucleotides, the CDR3 is TGTGCCATCAGACAGGGTCTTCAGCCCCAGCATTTT.